Only a few counts were recorded for the clone carrying this TCR beta chain. This specimen belongs to a study of shared T cell receptors in the human thymus. V lost 4 bases to trimming and J lost 4 bases; unmatched junction nucleotides: 15. The CDR3 runs to 17 residues. The germline CDR1 and CDR2 sequences are SEHNR and FQNEAQ (reference sequence). TCRdb's table, derived via immunoSEQ multiplex PCR, lists solely in-frame clones and lacks some. The sample holds 540,000 or so clones; approximately 78% are singletons and the top ten take roughly 0.013%. This sample also appeared in a second study, on human thymus T cells.

The sequencing input was thymocytes. The clonotype was recovered from a boy less than two years old with a congenital heart defect. J is TRBJ2-5 and V is TRBV7-9; 7 nucleotides align to TRBD1. The CDR3 DNA follows: TGTGCCAGCAGCTCGTTTTGCTTAACAGGGGTGGCAGAGACCCAGTACTTC. It specifies CASSSFCLTGVAETQYF. The variable domain in full, completed from reference TRBV7-9 and TRBJ2-5, reads DTGVSQNPRHKITKRGQNVTFRCDPISEHNRLYWYRQTLGQGPEFLTYFQNEAQLEKSRLLSDRFSAERPKGSFSTLEIQRTEQGDSAMYLCASSSFCLTGVAETQYFGPGTRLLVL.